The 28 T cell receptor beta chains presented below share a single source sample, sequenced in a study of neurological immune-mediated disorders. TCRdb reanalysed the 5' RACE reads using MiXCR and keeps one entry per CDR3 protein. The sample has about 59,000 distinct CDR3 sequences, around 3.8% seen once; the top ten hold 2.2%. Sequencing was done on a sample of PBMCs. The receptor set was obtained from a woman aged 50 to 60 with multiple sclerosis.

This clonotype was seen more than once but under ten times. J is TRBJ2-5 and V is TRBV19, with 8 positions matching TRBD2. The CDR3 length is 15 residues. Germline V gene data show CDR1 as LNHDA and CDR2 as SQIVND (reference sequence). V was clipped by 5 bases and J by 4 bases; unmatched bases: 9. This chain's CDR3 is CASSPGTSERETQYF. The CDR3 bases are TGTGCCAGTAGTCCCGGGACTAGTGAGCGAGAGACCCAGTACTTC. Filled out from reference TRBV19 and TRBJ2-5, the complete variable domain reads DGGITQSPKYLFRKEGQNVTLSCEQNLNHDAMYWYRQDPGQGLRLIYYSQIVNDFQKGDIAEGYSVSREKKESFPLTVTSAQKNPTAFYLCASSPGTSERETQYFGPGTRLLVL.

This clonotype was recorded at least ten times. This chain uses TRBV20-1 with TRBJ2-5, with D possibly matching TRBD2 (6 bases). The germline V gene has CDR1 DFQATT and CDR2 SNEGSKA (reference sequence). Trimming took 1 base from V and 5 from J, leaving 17 bases between them. The CDR3 loop spans 15 amino acids. The CDR3 DNA follows: TGCAGTGCTAGAGCCGGGGCGGGACGAGGGGAGACCCAGTACTTC. This encodes CSARAGAGRGETQYF.

Ten or more counts support this clonotype. The V gene is TRBV5-5, the J gene TRBJ1-1; no definite D call. Between the trimmed V and J ends, which lost 2 bases and 5 bases, there was a span of 10 bases. Germline-derived CDR1 and CDR2 are SGHKS and YYEKEE (reference sequence). The length of the CDR3 is 13 residues. The CDR3 DNA follows: TGTGCCAGCAGCTTTGGCAGTGGGACTGAAGCTTTCTTT. It specifies CASSFGSGTEAFF.

This clonotype was picked up many times. The gene calls are TRBV5-1 and TRBJ2-7; D remains unclear. The germline gives CDR1 SGHRS, CDR2 YFSETQ. The CDR3 runs to 14 residues. V lost 2 bases to trimming and J lost 5 bases, with 14 bases between them. This chain's CDR3 is CASSFGGMAHEQYF. CDR3 sequence (DNA): TGCGCCAGCAGCTTTGGTGGGATGGCCCACGAGCAGTACTTC.

This clonotype showed up many times. The chain combines TRBV20-1 with TRBJ1-6; possibly TRBD1 for D (6 bases). The CDR3 length is 15 residues. Trimming pared 0 bases from V and 9 bases from J, leaving 15 bases between. Germline V gives CDR1 DFQATT, CDR2 SNEGSKA (reference sequence). The CDR3 here is CSARDIAGASSPLHF. The CDR3 bases are TGCAGTGCTAGAGATATTGCAGGGGCGAGTTCACCCCTCCACTTT.

The sample holds many counts of this clonotype. The chain combines TRBV20-1 with TRBJ2-7; 7 positions match TRBD2. After removal of 0 bases from V and 2 bases from J, the junction contained 7 bases not matched to a gene. CDR3 length equals 15 residues. The germline gives CDR1 DFQATT, CDR2 SNEGSKA (reference sequence). CDR3 protein: CSARDSWEGTYEQYF. CDR3 sequence (DNA): TGCAGTGCTAGAGATTCGTGGGAGGGCACCTACGAGCAGTACTTC.

The V and J genes are TRBV12-3 or TRBV12-4 and TRBJ1-1; possible D gene TRBD1, 5 bases. The CDR3 is made up of 13 amino acids. V was clipped by 6 bases and J by 5 bases, with 13 bases between them. The CDR3 nucleotides are TGTGCCAGCAGCCCTCGGACACCGACTGAAGCTTTCTTT. This gives the protein CASSPRTPTEAFF.

This clonotype appeared many times. The chain joins TRBV2 to TRBJ2-1, with 12 bases identical to TRBD2. Germline loops: CDR1 SNHLY, CDR2 FYNNEI. CDR3 length: 15 amino acids. V trimming: 4 bases; J trimming: 6 bases; junction bases outside the gene matches: 4. CDR3 nucleotides: TGTGCCAGCAGTGGACTAGCGGGAGTAGGCAATGAGCAGTTCTTC. It codes for CASSGLAGVGNEQFF.

This clonotype was counted ten times or more. The rearrangement uses TRBV7-2 and TRBJ2-3; 9 bases match TRBD2. The CDR3 length is 14 residues. CDR1 is SGHTA, CDR2 FQGNSA, per germline. The trim removed 1 base at V and 9 bases at J, leaving 5 bases unmatched. CDR3 DNA sequence: TGTGCCAGCAGCTTAGGGCTAGCGGGGTCCACGCAGTATTTT. Translating gives CASSLGLAGSTQYF.

This clonotype was picked up many times. The chain couples TRBV15 to TRBJ2-1, with TRBD1 matching over 11 bases. V was pared by 2 bases and J by 6 bases, with 9 bases of the junction left unmatched. The CDR3 length is 17 residues. Germline CDR1 reads LNHNV; CDR2 reads YYDKDF (reference sequence). Written as DNA, the CDR3 is TGTGCCACCAGCAGAACCCCTGGACAGGGGGCGTTCAATGAGCAGTTCTTC. It encodes CATSRTPGQGAFNEQFF.

The chain couples TRBV5-1 to TRBJ2-5; D unresolved. V was cut by 1 base and J by 4 bases, with 8 bases left in between. From germline, CDR1 is SGHRS and CDR2 YFSETQ. This CDR3 has 13 residues. In DNA, the CDR3 is TGCGCCAGCAGCTTGTGGGAAGGAGAGACCCAGTACTTC. Protein product: CASSLWEGETQYF.

Only a few counts were recorded for this clonotype. This chain connects TRBV20-1 to TRBJ2-1; D is possibly TRBD2 (6 bases). CDR1 is DFQATT, CDR2 SNEGSKA, per germline (reference sequence). Deletions cut 4 bases from V and 9 bases from J, with 19 bases between. The CDR3 has 14 residues. As DNA, the CDR3 is TGCAGTGCTATCAAACAACTGGGGGGTAGTGAGCAGTTCTTC. Translated: CSAIKQLGGSEQFF.

This clonotype has ten or more counts. The junction differs from germline at one of its ends, possibly a read error. The rearrangement links TRBV27 to TRBJ1-6, with a possible D match to TRBD1 (5 bases). This CDR3 comprises 14 residues. The germline V gene has CDR1 MNHEY and CDR2 SMNVEV (reference sequence). CDR3 region: CASTQGNHNSPLNF. CDR3 nucleotides: TGTGCCAGCACCCAGGGCAATCATAATTCACCCCTCAACTTT.

There are many counts of this clonotype. The chain is built from TRBV5-1 and TRBJ2-1, with 13 positions matching TRBD2. J was trimmed by 7 bases and V by 4 bases; bases with no gene match: 8. In germline, CDR1 is SGHRS, CDR2 YFSETQ. This CDR3 contains 16 residues. CDR3 coding DNA: TGCGCCAGCAGCCTCGGGACTAGCGGGATGGAGAATGAGCAGTTCTTC. This gives the protein CASSLGTSGMENEQFF.

This clonotype occurred many times. The chain links TRBV5-1 to TRBJ2-2; TRBD1 agrees at 8 bases. Germline CDR1 reads SGHRS; CDR2 reads YFSETQ. After removal of 3 bases from V and 4 bases from J, the junction contained 17 bases not matched to a gene. This CDR3 comprises 19 residues. CDR3 nucleotides: TGCGCCAGCAGCTCTCAACCGTGGGGACAGGCCGTTGGCACCGGGGAGCTGTTTTTT. As protein: CASSSQPWGQAVGTGELFF.

The table lists this clonotype with many counts. The J gene is TRBJ1-1, the V gene TRBV6-2 or TRBV6-3; D perhaps matches TRBD1 (5 bases). The CDR3 sequence is 16 residues long. CDR1 MNHEY and CDR2 SVGEGT come from the germline V gene. V was pared by 0 bases and J by 5 bases, with 16 bases between. The CDR3 loop reads CASSYSTPGGGTEAFF. CDR3 in DNA: TGTGCCAGCAGTTACTCGACACCCGGGGGAGGGACTGAAGCTTTCTTT.

This clonotype has more than one count but fewer than ten. The chain recombines TRBV7-9 with TRBJ1-2, with D perhaps TRBD1 (6 bases). CDR1 is SEHNR and CDR2 is FQNEAQ in the germline V gene (reference sequence). The CDR3 extends over 15 amino acids. The germline V and J ends were trimmed by 5 bases and 5 bases, with 18 bases remaining between them. The CDR3 reads CASSPKGGTGYGYTF. In DNA form, the CDR3 reads TGTGCCAGCAGCCCGAAGGGGGGGACGGGTTATGGCTACACCTTC.

This clonotype has a handful of counts. The chain joins TRBV24-1 to TRBJ2-3; maybe TRBD1 (7 bases). Trimming pared 3 bases from V and 5 bases from J, leaving 17 bases between. Germline CDR1 KGHDR, CDR2 SFDVKD. The CDR3 length is 16 residues. CDR3 sequence: CATSDMAGQYQDTQYF. CDR3 in DNA: TGTGCCACCAGTGATATGGCGGGACAGTATCAAGATACGCAGTATTTT.

This clonotype was counted a few times. V and J are TRBV18 and TRBJ2-1, with TRBD1 identical over 7 bases. V dropped 4 bases and J dropped 7; count of bases not matched to a gene: 4. CDR1 is KGHSH, CDR2 LQKENI, per germline. The CDR3 is 13 amino acids. The CDR3 loop is CASSRDRANEQFF. The CDR3 DNA is TGTGCCAGCTCACGAGACAGGGCTAATGAGCAGTTCTTC.

The rearrangement joins TRBV12-3 or TRBV12-4 to TRBJ2-7; 8 nucleotides line up with TRBD2. The CDR3 runs 14 residues. Trimming at V came to 5 bases and at J to 5 bases, leaving 8 bases not matched to a gene. The CDR3 DNA is TGTGCCAGCAGTGCCCGACTAGCGAACAACGAGCAGTACTTC. Its protein is CASSARLANNEQYF.

Many counts were recorded for this clonotype. The chain is built from TRBV7-9 and TRBJ2-1, with TRBD2 as a possible D gene (6 bases). This CDR3 spans 16 amino acids. Deletions cut 5 bases from V and 8 bases from J, with 22 bases between. Germline V gives CDR1 SEHNR, CDR2 FQNEAQ (reference sequence). The CDR3 region is CASSPVFRESLYEQFF. The DNA of the CDR3 is TGTGCCAGCAGCCCCGTCTTTCGGGAGTCGTTGTATGAGCAGTTCTTC.

This sequence joins TRBV2 and TRBJ2-5; 8 nucleotides align to TRBD1. Germline lookup yields CDR1 SNHLY and CDR2 FYNNEI. Germline trimming cut 7 bases from V and 3 bases from J; bases unmatched to any gene: 4. There are 13 residues in the CDR3. CDR3 region: CASNNRGEETQYF. The CDR3 bases are TGTGCCAGCAACAACAGGGGGGAAGAGACCCAGTACTTC.

The sample holds many counts of this clonotype. This rearrangement joins TRBV5-1 to TRBJ1-1; D might be TRBD1 (5 bases). V was pared by 0 bases and J by 3 bases, with 15 bases between. The CDR3 covers 16 residues. Germline lookup yields CDR1 SGHRS and CDR2 YFSETQ. CDR3 loop: CASSLGPGTGDTEAFF. CDR3 bases: TGCGCCAGCAGCTTGGGGCCGGGGACGGGGGACACTGAAGCTTTCTTT. The variable domain in full, with the rest retrieved from reference TRBV5-1 and TRBJ1-1, is KAGVTQTPRYLIKTRGQQVTLSCSPISGHRSVSWYQQTPGQGLQFLFEYFSETQRNKGNFPGRFSGRQFSNSRSEMNVSTLELGDSALYLCASSLGPGTGDTEAFFGQGTRLTVV.

The rearrangement joins TRBV20-1 to TRBJ1-2; D remains ambiguous. Germline V CDR1 and CDR2: DFQATT, SNEGSKA (reference sequence). This CDR3 is 12 amino acids long. V dropped 3 bases and J dropped 6 bases, with 11 bases sitting between them. Here the CDR3 DNA reads TGCAGTGCTAGGAAGGGAGTGGATGGCTACACCTTC. Translating gives CSARKGVDGYTF.

In regard to this clonotype: At one of its ends the junction is not consistent with the germline gene, which may arise from a read error. The V and J genes are TRBV7-3 and TRBJ1-5; no definite D call. The CDR3 sequence is 10 residues long. CDR1 is SGHTA and CDR2 is FQGTGA in the germline V gene. The CDR3 loop is CASTSRPQNF. In DNA form, the CDR3 reads TGTGCCAGCACCTCCCGGCCCCAGAATTTT.

Ten or more counts support this clonotype. The rearrangement links TRBV5-1 to TRBJ2-1; 8 bases align to TRBD2. The CDR3 has 15 amino acids. The trim removed 6 bases at V and 7 bases at J, leaving 12 bases unmatched. Germline loops: CDR1 SGHRS, CDR2 YFSETQ. CDR3 region: CASKVEAGEWNEQFF. The CDR3 DNA reads TGCGCCAGCAAAGTGGAAGCGGGAGAATGGAATGAGCAGTTCTTC.

This clonotype was counted ten times or more. The chain is built from TRBV2 and TRBJ1-1, with D hard to call. CDR3 length equals 12 residues. The V end was cut by 3 bases, the J end by 3 bases, with 5 bases between. The germline V gene encodes CDR1 SNHLY and CDR2 FYNNEI. The CDR3 region has the DNA TGTGCCAGCAGTGATCAGCACACTGAAGCTTTCTTT. Translation: CASSDQHTEAFF.

This clonotype appeared many times. V usage is TRBV3-1 and J usage is TRBJ2-2, with D possibly being TRBD1 or TRBD2 (5 bases each). The V gene's germline CDR1 is LGHDT and CDR2 YNNKEL (reference sequence). The CDR3 runs to 14 residues. V shed 4 bases and J shed 3 bases, with 9 bases lying between them. The CDR3 DNA sequence: TGTGCCAGCAGCCTCGGGACCGACACCGGGGAGCTGTTTTTT. It specifies CASSLGTDTGELFF.